What follows are 14 T cell receptor beta chains derived from one specimen sequenced in a study of blood T cell repertoires in COVID-19. The data were produced by immunoSEQ multiplex PCR, yet TCRdb's version contains in-frame clones alone and is incomplete. The sample has about 150,000 clones, roughly 72% seen once; the top ten hold 3.5% to 4.5%. Sequenced material: peripheral blood. The receptors were sampled from a woman older than 75 with acute or convalescent COVID-19.

The chain is built from TRBV4-3 and TRBJ1-6; 7 bases line up with TRBD1. V shed 4 bases, J shed 9 bases, and the junction held 9 bases outside the gene matches. The CDR3 contains 15 residues. CDR1 is LGHNA and CDR2 is YSLEER in the germline V gene. CDR3 region: CASSPQGGSGSPLHF. The CDR3, as DNA: TGCGCCAGCAGCCCGCAAGGGGGCTCGGGTTCACCCCTCCACTTT.

V usage is TRBV11-2 and J usage is TRBJ1-1; maybe TRBD1 (5 bases). This CDR3 has 14 amino acids. Per germline, CDR1 SGHAT and CDR2 FQNNGV. Trimming took off 3 bases at V and 6 bases at J, with 14 bases between the two ends. CDR3 sequence: CASSFKAGGAEAFF. CDR3 nucleotides: TGTGCCAGCAGCTTTAAGGCGGGGGGTGCTGAAGCTTTCTTT.

Remarks on this clone: The DNA is left out, because the CDR3 cannot be placed on it with certainty; the CDR3 is given as TCRdb lists it. This same CDR3 is encoded by further DNA sequences in the sample. The rearrangement joins TRBV30 to TRBJ1-2; whether TRBD1, the table's D call, matches the DNA was not checked. The germline gives CDR1 GTSNPN, CDR2 SVGIG (reference sequence). The CDR3 is 13 amino acids long, termini counted. The CDR3: CAWGQGASYGYTF.

V usage is TRBV18 and J usage is TRBJ2-1, with D possibly matching TRBD2 (6 bases). The CDR3 length is 14 residues. The V gene lost 3 bases and the J gene lost 5 bases, with 11 bases spanning the gap. The germline gives CDR1 KGHSH, CDR2 LQKENI. CDR3 bases: TGTGCCAGCTCACCGAACCGGGAGCACAATGAGCAGTTCTTC. Protein product: CASSPNREHNEQFF.

This clone was seen a handful of times. The rearrangement links TRBV11-1 to TRBJ1-2, with 7 bases matching TRBD1. This CDR3 region has 14 residues. From germline, CDR1 is SGHAT and CDR2 FQDESV (reference sequence). Trimming cost V 3 bases and J 11 bases; bases outside gene matches: 12. CDR3 coding DNA: TGTGCCAGCAGCTTCCGGGACAGCTCTATCGGGTACACCTTC. It yields the protein CASSFRDSSIGYTF.

This chain uses TRBV2 with TRBJ1-5; weak D call: TRBD1 (6 bases). From germline, CDR1 is SNHLY and CDR2 FYNNEI. Deletions cut 5 bases from V and 4 bases from J, with 18 bases between. The CDR3 length is 16 residues. In nucleotides, the CDR3 is TGTGCCAGCAGTCGTCGAAAACAGGGACTAAATCAGCCCCAGCATTTT. This translates into CASSRRKQGLNQPQHF.

CDR3 residues: CASSETKAGLSYEQYF. For the CDR3, the DNA is TGTGCCAGCAGCGAGACGAAAGCGGGACTCTCCTACGAGCAGTACTTC. The chain is built from TRBV7-8 and TRBJ2-7, with TRBD2 identical over 7 bases. From germline, CDR1 is SGHVS and CDR2 FQNEAQ. J gave up 0 bases and V 5 bases, and 10 bases lay outside the gene matches. The CDR3 consists of 16 residues.

This sequence joins TRBV27 and TRBJ1-4; 8 positions match TRBD1. CDR3 size: 19 residues. Unmatched junction bases numbered 17, after V lost 4 bases and J lost 4 bases. Germline V gene lookup returns CDR1 MNHEY and CDR2 SMNVEV (reference sequence). CDR3 DNA sequence: TGTGCCAGCAGTTCTTATTCGACCGACAGGGGCCTACTTAATGAAAAACTGTTTTTT. Its protein product is CASSSYSTDRGLLNEKLFF.

The V gene is TRBV7-9, the J gene TRBJ1-1; D gene unclear. V was shortened by 1 base and J by 1 base, with 7 bases between the two germline ends. The CDR3 loop spans 14 amino acids. CDR1 is SEHNR and CDR2 is FQNEAQ in the germline V gene (reference sequence). DNA for the CDR3: TGTGCCAGCAGCTTAGTCCATTCGAACACTGAAGCTTTCTTT. It translates to CASSLVHSNTEAFF.

This clone was picked up a small number of times. The V call is TRBV4-3, the J call TRBJ1-2; 8 bases are a match to TRBD1. V lost 4 bases to trimming and J lost 2 bases; unmatched junction nucleotides: 12. CDR1 is LGHNA, CDR2 YSLEER, per germline. The CDR3 has 17 residues. The CDR3 bases are TGCGCCAGCAGCCTGGCGGCCCAGGGGGCTGGGAACTATGGCTACACCTTC. Protein: CASSLAAQGAGNYGYTF.

The rearrangement uses TRBV4-3 and TRBJ2-1, with TRBD2 identical over 9 bases. The length of the CDR3 is 16 residues. Germline-derived CDR1 and CDR2 are LGHNA and YSLEER. J was trimmed by 8 bases and V by 8 bases; bases with no gene match: 16. CDR3 DNA: TGCGCCAGCTCACGGGAGGCGGGGGGGCCAAAGTATGAGCAGTTCTTC. Protein product: CASSREAGGPKYEQFF.

This chain joins TRBV6-1 and TRBJ2-1, with TRBD2 identical over 10 bases. In germline, CDR1 is MNHNS, CDR2 SASEGT. With 4 bases clipped from V and 2 bases from J, the junction kept 5 bases outside the gene matches. This CDR3 has 16 residues. Here the CDR3 DNA reads TGTGCCAGCAGTGCTAGCGGGAGTCCCCCCTACAATGAGCAGTTCTTC. Translated, it gives CASSASGSPPYNEQFF.

The chain employs TRBV6-1 and TRBJ1-2, with 11 bases lining up with TRBD1. Trimming removed 4 bases from V and 5 bases from J; junction bases left unmatched: 9. Germline values: CDR1 MNHNS, CDR2 SASEGT. The CDR3 extends over 16 amino acids. Here the CDR3 DNA reads TGTGCCAGCAGTGGTTCAGGTGGACAGGGGGCTTATGGCTACACCTTC. It codes for CASSGSGGQGAYGYTF.

The J gene is TRBJ1-1, the V gene TRBV2, with D possibly being TRBD1 (5 bases). Germline V CDR1 and CDR2: SNHLY, FYNNEI. There are 14 residues in the CDR3. The ends were cut back, 4 bases at V and 3 bases at J, with 12 bases in the middle. The CDR3 loop reads CASSAGRADTEAFF. CDR3 coding DNA: TGTGCCAGCAGTGCCGGCAGGGCGGACACTGAAGCTTTCTTT.